The present T cell receptor beta chain was sequenced within a study of cytomegalovirus exposure and HLA in healthy donors. Study conclusions and caveats: With further analysis later on, most CMV-associated TCR beta chains appeared HLA-restricted.

This clone was detected only a few times. The antigen remains undetermined. Germline-derived CDR1 and CDR2 are SGHKS and YYEKEE (reference sequence). Trimming removed 1 base at V and 0 bases at J, with 2 bases between. This CDR3 is built from 14 residues. The PCR contained 60 Vbeta and 13 Jbeta primers. In the original processing: A later analysis counted 80 million or so unique TCR beta chains, around 10 million shared. Profiling relied on immunoSEQ multiplex PCR, and the TCRdb table lists in-frame clones only, not all of them. That table gives V, J and clone size, and the DNA gave D and trimming. Of 100,000 to 150,000 clones in the sample, about 73% were seen once.

V is TRBV5-5 and J is TRBJ1-6; D is uncertain. This clonotype was sampled from a woman aged 45-59 years in good health and CMV-seropositive. Sequences were obtained from PBMCs. CDR3 amino acids: CASSLYSYNSPLHF. The CDR3 DNA sequence: TGTGCCAGCAGCTTGTACTCCTATAATTCACCCCTCCACTTT.